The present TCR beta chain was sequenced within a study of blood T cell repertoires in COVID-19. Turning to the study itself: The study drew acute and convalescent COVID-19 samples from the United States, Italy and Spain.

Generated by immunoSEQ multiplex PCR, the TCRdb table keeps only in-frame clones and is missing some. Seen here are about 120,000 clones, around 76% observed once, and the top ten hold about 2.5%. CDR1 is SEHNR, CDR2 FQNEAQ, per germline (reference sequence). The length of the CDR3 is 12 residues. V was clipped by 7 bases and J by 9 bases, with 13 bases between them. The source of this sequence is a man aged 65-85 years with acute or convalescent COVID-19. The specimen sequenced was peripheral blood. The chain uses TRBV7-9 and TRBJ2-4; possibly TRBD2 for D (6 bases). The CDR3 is CASTVMGGIQYF. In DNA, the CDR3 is TGTGCCAGCACGGTAATGGGGGGCATTCAGTACTTC.